This is a list of T cell receptor beta chains from one sample in a study of response to subunit inactivated influenza vaccine. Using its own MiXCR run on the RT-PCR reads, TCRdb lists one record per CDR3 protein. Among fewer than 650,000 distinct CDR3 sequences listed, over 10% were seen once. Specimen: PBMCs from blood, collected 40 to 50 days after vaccination. These receptors originate from a man between 45 and 60 years old who received an inactivated influenza vaccine. CDR3s include the opening cysteine and the closing phenylalanine or tryptophan. Fields, in order: V gene, clone size, D gene, J gene, CDR3 protein, CDR3 DNA. The D gene is left open where the match is weak. Expanded clones get a size class; other rows say once, few or many, or leave the size out.

V: TRBV29-1; size: -; D: TRBD2; J: TRBJ2-1; CDR3: CSATGGRSYNEQFF; DNA: TGCAGCGCGACCGGGGGGAGGTCCTACAATGAGCAGTTCTTC
V: TRBV5-1; size: few; D: -; J: TRBJ2-3; CDR3: CASSRGTASTDTQYF; DNA: TGCGCCAGCAGCCGTGGGACGGCTAGCACAGATACGCAGTATTTT
V: TRBV12-3/TRBV12-4; size: few; D: -; J: TRBJ1-1; CDR3: CASRRSGRMNTEAFF; DNA: TGTGCCAGCAGGCGGAGTGGAAGAATGAACACTGAAGCTTTCTTT
V: TRBV12-3/TRBV12-4; size: -; D: TRBD2; J: TRBJ2-5; CDR3: CARSAGRLYQETQYF; DNA: TGTGCCAGAAGTGCCGGGAGGCTGTACCAAGAGACCCAGTACTTC
V: TRBV6-2/TRBV6-3; size: -; D: -; J: TRBJ2-7; CDR3: CASSYSDMSSYEQYF; DNA: TGTGCCAGCAGTTATTCGGACATGAGCTCCTACGAGCAGTACTTC
V: TRBV7-9; size: -; D: -; J: TRBJ2-7; CDR3: CASSPWTAYEQYF; DNA: TGTGCCAGCAGCCCCTGGACAGCCTACGAGCAGTACTTC
V: TRBV4-2; size: -; D: -; J: TRBJ2-5; CDR3: CASSPPAARGEETQYF; DNA: TGTGCCAGCAGCCCCCCTGCGGCTAGGGGGGAGGAGACCCAGTACTTC
V: TRBV4-2; size: -; D: -; J: TRBJ2-3; CDR3: CASSQGAGGTDTQYF; DNA: TGTGCCAGCAGCCAAGGAGCCGGGGGCACAGATACGCAGTATTTT
V: TRBV2; size: -; D: -; J: TRBJ2-7; CDR3: CASTIRGPHEQYF; DNA: TGTGCCAGTACTATCAGGGGTCCCCACGAGCAGTACTTC
V: TRBV20-1; size: few; D: TRBD2; J: TRBJ2-7; CDR3: CSARPSGVAYEQYF; DNA: TGCAGTGCTAGACCCAGCGGGGTTGCCTACGAGCAGTACTTC
V: TRBV20-1; size: few; D: -; J: TRBJ1-6; CDR3: CSARPDRWENSPLHF; DNA: TGCAGTGCTAGACCCGACAGGTGGGAGAATTCACCCCTCCACTTT
V: TRBV11-1; size: few; D: TRBD2; J: TRBJ2-7; CDR3: CASSLASGTSGSIYEQYF; DNA: TGTGCCAGCAGCTTAGCCTCCGGGACTAGCGGGAGTATCTACGAGCAGTACTTC
V: TRBV7-2; size: -; D: TRBD1; J: TRBJ2-7; CDR3: CASSLSTDRGEQYF; DNA: TGTGCCAGCAGCTTGTCAACCGACAGGGGCGAGCAGTACTTC
V: TRBV4-3; size: -; D: -; J: TRBJ2-2; CDR3: CASSRAGWGTGELFF; DNA: TGCGCCAGCAGCCGCGCGGGGTGGGGCACCGGGGAGCTGTTTTTT
V: TRBV20-1; size: many; D: -; J: TRBJ2-1; CDR3: CSARDVDKEIFYEQFF; DNA: TGCAGTGCTAGAGATGTGGACAAGGAGATCTTTTACGAGCAGTTCTTC
V: TRBV6-5; size: few; D: -; J: TRBJ1-6; CDR3: CASSYSRGSSYNSPLHF; DNA: TGTGCCAGCAGTTACTCGCGTGGGAGCTCCTATAATTCACCCCTCCACTTT
V: TRBV10-3; size: -; D: -; J: TRBJ2-7; CDR3: CAISVTGSEQYF; DNA: TGTGCCATCAGTGTTACAGGGAGCGAGCAGTACTTC
V: TRBV10-3; size: -; D: -; J: TRBJ2-4; CDR3: CAISDTLAKNIQYF; DNA: TGTGCCATCAGTGACACCCTAGCCAAAAACATTCAGTACTTC
V: TRBV4-3; size: -; D: TRBD1; J: TRBJ1-2; CDR3: CASSPRGQGSAGYTF; DNA: TGCGCCAGCAGCCCTCGTGGACAGGGGAGTGCTGGCTACACCTTC
V: TRBV3-1; size: -; D: -; J: TRBJ2-2; CDR3: CASSQRFAGELFF; DNA: TGTGCCAGCAGCCAGAGGTTCGCCGGGGAGCTGTTTTTT
V: TRBV20-1; size: -; D: -; J: TRBJ2-5; CDR3: CSAPEWTKRETQYF; DNA: TGCAGTGCTCCCGAGTGGACAAAAAGGGAGACCCAGTACTTC
V: TRBV4-3; size: few; D: TRBD1; J: TRBJ2-7; CDR3: CASSQLGQGYEQYF; DNA: TGCGCCAGCAGCCAGCTGGGACAGGGCTACGAGCAGTACTTC
V: TRBV21-1; size: -; D: -; J: TRBJ2-7; CDR3: CASSPQRIRQREIYEQYF; DNA: TGTGCCAGCAGCCCTCAAAGGATCCGCCAGCGGGAGATCTACGAGCAGTACTTC
V: TRBV30; size: -; D: -; J: TRBJ2-7; CDR3: CAWSGGPYEQYF; DNA: TGTGCCTGGAGTGGCGGGCCCTACGAGCAGTACTTC
V: TRBV29-1; size: few; D: -; J: TRBJ2-1; CDR3: CSGSASGHPFF; DNA: TGCAGCGGCTCAGCCTCGGGACACCCGTTCTTC
V: TRBV28; size: -; D: TRBD1; J: TRBJ2-3; CDR3: CASRLGQGLPDTQYF; DNA: TGTGCCAGCAGGTTGGGACAGGGGTTACCAGATACGCAGTATTTT
V: TRBV30; size: -; D: -; J: TRBJ1-3; CDR3: CAWNGRDRDTIYF; DNA: TGTGCCTGGAATGGCAGGGATCGAGACACCATATATTTT
V: TRBV4-2; size: few; D: TRBD1; J: TRBJ1-4; CDR3: CASSQENRGFNEKLFF; DNA: TGTGCCAGCAGCCAAGAAAACAGGGGGTTCAATGAAAAACTGTTTTTT
V: TRBV5-6; size: many; D: -; J: TRBJ2-1; CDR3: CASSAGTFSGVF; DNA: TGTGCCAGCAGCGCCGGTACGTTTTCGGGCGTCTTC
V: TRBV20-1; size: few; D: TRBD2; J: TRBJ2-5; CDR3: CSLRSLAGGGGETQYF; DNA: TGCAGCCTCAGGTCCCTAGCGGGAGGAGGGGGAGAGACCCAGTACTTC
V: TRBV12-3/TRBV12-4; size: -; D: TRBD2; J: TRBJ2-1; CDR3: CASSGTSGRGGNEQFF; DNA: TGTGCCAGTTCCGGGACTAGCGGGCGGGGGGGGAATGAGCAGTTCTTC
V: TRBV29-1; size: few; D: -; J: TRBJ2-7; CDR3: CSVVPGRSAYEQYF; DNA: TGCAGCGTTGTCCCTGGGCGGTCGGCCTACGAGCAGTACTTC
V: TRBV4-3; size: -; D: -; J: TRBJ1-5; CDR3: CASSQDPGTINQPQHF; DNA: TGCGCCAGCAGCCAAGATCCGGGGACAATCAATCAGCCCCAGCATTTT
V: TRBV7-3; size: -; D: -; J: TRBJ1-4; CDR3: CASSTYRQLMKNCFF; DNA: -
V: TRBV10-2; size: few; D: -; J: TRBJ2-2; CDR3: CASRDTANTGELFF; DNA: TGCGCCAGCAGGGACACAGCGAACACCGGGGAGCTGTTTTTT
V: TRBV20-1; size: few; D: TRBD2; J: TRBJ2-1; CDR3: CSARDMTSGLGNEQFF; DNA: TGCAGTGCTAGAGATATGACTAGCGGACTGGGGAATGAGCAGTTCTTC
V: TRBV24-1; size: many; D: -; J: TRBJ2-2; CDR3: CALHGGRTGELFF; DNA: TGTGCCCTACATGGGGGTCGCACCGGGGAGCTGTTTTTT
V: TRBV12-3/TRBV12-4; size: -; D: -; J: TRBJ1-2; CDR3: CASSSGGLGYTF; DNA: TGTGCCAGCAGTTCCGGGGGGCTCGGCTACACCTTC
V: TRBV14; size: few; D: TRBD2; J: TRBJ2-1; CDR3: CASSQIGTTYNEQFF; DNA: TGTGCCAGCAGCCAGATCGGGACTACATACAATGAGCAGTTCTTC
V: TRBV28; size: -; D: -; J: TRBJ1-2; CDR3: CASSPPVEGGYGYTF; DNA: TGTGCCAGCAGTCCCCCGGTGGAGGGTGGCTATGGCTACACCTTC
V: TRBV12-3/TRBV12-4; size: few; D: -; J: TRBJ2-7; CDR3: CASRSTGFLNEQYF; DNA: TGTGCCAGCAGGTCAACAGGGTTCCTAAACGAGCAGTACTTC
V: TRBV7-2; size: -; D: -; J: TRBJ2-1; CDR3: CASSPQGPHNEQFF; DNA: TGTGCCAGCAGCCCACAGGGCCCCCACAATGAGCAGTTCTTC